These T cell receptor beta chains were read from a single sample in a study of CD8+CD57+ T cells in acquired aplastic anemia. TCRdb reprocessed the reads via MiXCR and lists one record per CDR3 protein. The top ten clones hold 65% of a sample with some 98,000 distinct CDR3 sequences, around 62% of them seen once. The sample consisted of sorted CD4+, CD8+, or CD8+CD57+ T cells (not recorded which) from PBMCs. The receptors shown here come from a human donor with aplastic anemia. Both conserved end residues are part of each CDR3. A D gene is named only where the DNA matches it firmly. Clone size appears in some rows only: once, few, many, or a class for an expanded clone.

J | D | size | V | CDR3 | DNA
TRBJ2-7 | TRBD1 | - | TRBV4-1 | CASSQAPGGPYEQYF | TGCGCCAGCAGCCAAGCCCCAGGGGGCCCCTACGAGCAGTACTTC
TRBJ2-3 | - | - | TRBV10-3 | CAISEAGTADTQYF | TGTGCCATCAGTGAGGCGGGGACGGCAGATACGCAGTATTTT
TRBJ2-7 | - | once | TRBV5-6 | CASSPGPMPEQYF | TGTGCCAGCAGCCCGGGACCCATGCCGGAGCAGTACTTC
TRBJ2-7 | - | - | TRBV24-1 | CATSGRGEGYNTYEQYF | TGTGCCACCAGTGGCAGGGGTGAAGGTTATAACACCTACGAGCAGTACTTC
TRBJ2-7 | TRBD1 | - | TRBV10-3 | CAISEVGTGASYEQYF | TGTGCCATCAGTGAGGTCGGGACAGGGGCCTCCTACGAGCAGTACTTC
TRBJ1-1 | - | - | TRBV7-9 | CASSHGGTEAFF | TGTGCCAGCAGCCATGGGGGGACTGAAGCTTTCTTT
TRBJ1-4 | - | few | TRBV27 | CASSPTGTTNEKLFF | TGTGCCAGCAGTCCCACAGGGACGACTAATGAAAAACTGTTTTTT
TRBJ2-7 | TRBD1 | - | TRBV6-1 | CASRRQGQGGTYEQYF | TGTGCCAGCAGGCGACAAGGACAGGGAGGTACCTACGAGCAGTACTTC
TRBJ1-1 | - | few | TRBV7-2 | CASSRDKNTEAFF | TGTGCCAGCAGCCGGGACAAGAACACTGAAGCTTTCTTT
TRBJ1-5 | TRBD1 | - | TRBV20-1 | CSAGGQGGQPQHF | TGCAGTGCTGGGGGACAGGGGGGACAGCCCCAGCATTTT
TRBJ1-3 | TRBD1 | - | TRBV15 | CATSRDRDPGNTIYF | TGTGCCACCAGCAGGGACAGGGACCCTGGAAACACCATATATTTT
TRBJ1-3 | - | - | TRBV2 | CASAVTGGGNTIYF | TGTGCCAGCGCTGTTACAGGAGGTGGAAACACCATATATTTT
TRBJ2-7 | - | medium-sized | TRBV19 | CASSIGTDEQYF | TGTGCCAGTAGTATAGGAACGGATGAGCAGTACTTC
TRBJ2-1 | TRBD2 | - | TRBV15 | CATSRLAGGSHEQFF | TGTGCCACCAGCAGACTAGCGGGAGGGTCCCATGAGCAGTTCTTC
TRBJ2-7 | - | - | TRBV10-3 | CAISGDPYEQYF | TGTGCCATCAGTGGGGACCCCTACGAGCAGTACTTC
TRBJ2-7 | - | - | TRBV11-3 | CASSAASQGVGEQYF | TGTGCCAGCAGCGCGGCCTCACAGGGAGTGGGCGAGCAGTACTTC
TRBJ1-2 | TRBD1 | once | TRBV20-1 | CSASTGGKYGYTF | TGCAGTGCCTCTACAGGGGGAAAGTATGGCTACACCTTC
TRBJ1-2 | - | - | TRBV20-1 | CSARAGPAGINYGYTF | TGCAGTGCTAGAGCCGGACCCGCCGGGATTAACTATGGCTACACCTTC
TRBJ1-1 | TRBD1 | - | TRBV20-1 | CSVDRSRPGEAFF | TGCAGTGTGGACAGGTCTCGCCCCGGAGAAGCTTTCTTT
TRBJ1-4 | - | - | TRBV11-3 | CASSLDRWRVILFF | TGTGCCAGCAGCTTAGATCGGTGGAGGGTAATACTGTTTTTT
TRBJ2-2 | TRBD1 | - | TRBV27 | CASQTGTGNTGELFF | TGTGCCAGCCAAACCGGGACAGGCAACACCGGGGAGCTGTTTTTT